This T cell receptor beta chain comes out of a study of blood T cell repertoires in COVID-19. Across the study: Sources were T cells, B-cell-depleted T cells, or PBMCs; the material itself was cDNA or gDNA.

This clone was observed a few times. Ages ranged from 18 to 89 years, with residence in 24 US areas. All recovered Cohort 3 donors got two negative PCRs, got clearance, or saw symptom resolution. This CDR3 contains 13 residues. Germline V lookup: CDR1 ENHRY, CDR2 SYGVKD. Trimming pared 5 bases from V and 4 bases from J, leaving 12 bases between. Sequenced by immunoSEQ multiplex PCR; TCRdb stores in-frame clones only, minus some. Of about 400,000 clones in the sample, around 92% were seen once. The chain couples TRBV10-3 to TRBJ2-7; a possible D gene is TRBD1 (6 bases). Sequenced material: PBMCs or T cells enriched from blood (not recorded which). The clonotype comes from a woman aged 25-40 years who had recovered from COVID-19. The CDR3 nucleotides read TGTGCCATCAGTACAGGGTTGGGATACGAGCAGTACTTC. Protein product: CAISTGLGYEQYF.